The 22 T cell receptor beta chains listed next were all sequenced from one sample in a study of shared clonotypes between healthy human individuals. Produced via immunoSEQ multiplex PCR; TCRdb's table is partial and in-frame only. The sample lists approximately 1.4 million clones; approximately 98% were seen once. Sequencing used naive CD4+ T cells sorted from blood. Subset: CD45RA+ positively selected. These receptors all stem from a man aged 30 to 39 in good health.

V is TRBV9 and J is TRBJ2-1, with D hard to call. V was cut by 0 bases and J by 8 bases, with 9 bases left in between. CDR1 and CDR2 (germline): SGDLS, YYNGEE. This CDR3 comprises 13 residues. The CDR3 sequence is CASSVVIGDEQFF. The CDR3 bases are TGTGCCAGCAGCGTAGTAATTGGGGATGAGCAGTTCTTC.

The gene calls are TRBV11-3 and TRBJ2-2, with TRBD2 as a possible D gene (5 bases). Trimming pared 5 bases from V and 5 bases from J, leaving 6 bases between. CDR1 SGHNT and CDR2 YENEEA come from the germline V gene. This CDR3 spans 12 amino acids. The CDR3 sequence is CASSTRTGELFF. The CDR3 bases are TGTGCCAGCAGCACTAGAACCGGGGAGCTGTTTTTT.

CDR3 nucleotides: TGTGCCAGCAGTAAAAGCGGGGACAGGGAGCAGTACTTC. It translates to CASSKSGDREQYF. The rearrangement links TRBV11-3 to TRBJ2-7; the D gene is possibly TRBD1 (8 bases). V was shortened by 6 bases and J by 7 bases, with 16 bases between the two germline ends. Germline V gene lookup returns CDR1 SGHNT and CDR2 YENEEA. The CDR3 consists of 13 residues.

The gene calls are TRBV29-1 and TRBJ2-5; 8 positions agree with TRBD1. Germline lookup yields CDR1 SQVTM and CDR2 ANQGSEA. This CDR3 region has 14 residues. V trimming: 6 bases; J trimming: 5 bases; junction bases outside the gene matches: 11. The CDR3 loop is CSVINTGGGETQYF. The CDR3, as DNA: TGCAGCGTGATCAATACAGGGGGTGGGGAGACCCAGTACTTC.

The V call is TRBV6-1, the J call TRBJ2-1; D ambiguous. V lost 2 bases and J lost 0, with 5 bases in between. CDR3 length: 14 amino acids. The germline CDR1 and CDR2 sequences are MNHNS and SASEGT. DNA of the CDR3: TGTGCCAGCAGTGAACATCCCTCCTACAATGAGCAGTTCTTC. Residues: CASSEHPSYNEQFF.

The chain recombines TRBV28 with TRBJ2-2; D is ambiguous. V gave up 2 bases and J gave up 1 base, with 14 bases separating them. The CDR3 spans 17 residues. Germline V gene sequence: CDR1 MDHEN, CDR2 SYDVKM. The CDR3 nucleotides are TGTGCCAGCAGTTTACGTGAACCTCGATTGAACACCGGGGAGCTGTTTTTT. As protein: CASSLREPRLNTGELFF.

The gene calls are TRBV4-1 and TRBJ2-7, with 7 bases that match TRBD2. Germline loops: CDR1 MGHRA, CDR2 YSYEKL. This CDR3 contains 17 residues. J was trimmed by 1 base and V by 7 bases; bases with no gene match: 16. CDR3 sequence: CASTQTAAGVGSYEQYF. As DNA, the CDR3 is TGCGCCAGCACCCAGACTGCTGCGGGAGTGGGGTCCTACGAGCAGTACTTC.

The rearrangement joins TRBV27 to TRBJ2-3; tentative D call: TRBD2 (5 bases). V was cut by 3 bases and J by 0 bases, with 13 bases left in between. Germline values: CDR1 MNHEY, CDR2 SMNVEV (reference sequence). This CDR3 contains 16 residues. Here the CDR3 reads CASSFPLATSTDTQYF. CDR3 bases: TGTGCCAGCAGTTTTCCATTAGCGACTAGCACAGATACGCAGTATTTT.

CDR3 residues: CASSLIAGGGELFF. CDR3 coding DNA: TGCGCCAGCAGCCTTATAGCGGGAGGCGGGGAGCTGTTTTTT. The chain links TRBV5-1 to TRBJ2-2, with 10 bases matching TRBD2. Germline CDR1 reads SGHRS; CDR2 reads YFSETQ. The CDR3 loop spans 14 amino acids. Trimming at V came to 4 bases and at J to 7 bases, leaving 4 bases not matched to a gene.

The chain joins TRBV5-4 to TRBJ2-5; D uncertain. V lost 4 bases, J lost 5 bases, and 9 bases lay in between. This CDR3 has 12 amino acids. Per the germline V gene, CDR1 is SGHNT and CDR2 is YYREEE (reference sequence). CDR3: CASSAAGETQYF. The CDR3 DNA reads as TGTGCCAGCAGCGCCGCTGGGGAGACCCAGTACTTC.

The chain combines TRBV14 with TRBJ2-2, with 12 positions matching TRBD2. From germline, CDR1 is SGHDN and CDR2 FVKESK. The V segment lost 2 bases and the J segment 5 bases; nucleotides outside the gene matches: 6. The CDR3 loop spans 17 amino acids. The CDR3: CASSQRTSGRFTGELFF. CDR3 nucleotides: TGTGCCAGCAGCCAACGAACTAGCGGGAGGTTTACCGGGGAGCTGTTTTTT.

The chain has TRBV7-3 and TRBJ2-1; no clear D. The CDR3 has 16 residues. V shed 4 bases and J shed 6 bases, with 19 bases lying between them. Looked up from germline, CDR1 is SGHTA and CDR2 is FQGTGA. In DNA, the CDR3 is TGTGCCAGCAGCTCAATCGGAACGTCGGAACCCAATGAGCAGTTCTTC. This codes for CASSSIGTSEPNEQFF.

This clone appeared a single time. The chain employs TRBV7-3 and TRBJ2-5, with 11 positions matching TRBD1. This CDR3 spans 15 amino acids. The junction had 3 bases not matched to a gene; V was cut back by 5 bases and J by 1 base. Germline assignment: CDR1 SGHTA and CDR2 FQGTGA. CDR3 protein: CASSPGQGAQETQYF. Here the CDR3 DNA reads TGTGCCAGCAGCCCCGGACAGGGGGCCCAAGAGACCCAGTACTTC.

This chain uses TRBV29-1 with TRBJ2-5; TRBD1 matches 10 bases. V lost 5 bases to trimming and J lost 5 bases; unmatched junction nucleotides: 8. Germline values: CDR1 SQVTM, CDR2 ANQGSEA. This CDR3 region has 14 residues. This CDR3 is CSVHETGGDETQYF. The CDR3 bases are TGCAGCGTTCACGAGACAGGGGGCGATGAGACCCAGTACTTC.

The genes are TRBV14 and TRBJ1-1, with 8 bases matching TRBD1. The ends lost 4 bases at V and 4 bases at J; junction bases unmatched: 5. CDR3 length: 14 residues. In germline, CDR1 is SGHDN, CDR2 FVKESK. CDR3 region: CASSLDRGRTEAFF. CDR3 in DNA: TGTGCCAGCAGCCTTGACAGGGGACGCACTGAAGCTTTCTTT.

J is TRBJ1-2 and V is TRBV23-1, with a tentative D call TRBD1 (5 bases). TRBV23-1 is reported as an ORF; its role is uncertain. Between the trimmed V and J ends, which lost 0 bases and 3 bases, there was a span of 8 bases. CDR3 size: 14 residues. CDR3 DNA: TGCGCCAGCAGTCAATCGGGGGAGGACTATGGCTACACCTTC. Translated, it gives CASSQSGEDYGYTF.

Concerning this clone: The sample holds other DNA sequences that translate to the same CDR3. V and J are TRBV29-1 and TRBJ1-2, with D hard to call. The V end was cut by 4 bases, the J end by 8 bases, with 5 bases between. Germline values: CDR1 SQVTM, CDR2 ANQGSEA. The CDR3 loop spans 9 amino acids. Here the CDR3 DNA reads TGCAGCGTTGGATACGGCTACACCTTC. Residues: CSVGYGYTF. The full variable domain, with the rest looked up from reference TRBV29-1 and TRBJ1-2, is SAVISQKPSRDICQRGTSLTIQCQVDSQVTMMFWYRQQPGQSLTLIATANQGSEATYESGFVIDKFPISRPNLTFSTLTVSNMSPEDSSIYLCSVGYGYTFGSGTRLTVV.

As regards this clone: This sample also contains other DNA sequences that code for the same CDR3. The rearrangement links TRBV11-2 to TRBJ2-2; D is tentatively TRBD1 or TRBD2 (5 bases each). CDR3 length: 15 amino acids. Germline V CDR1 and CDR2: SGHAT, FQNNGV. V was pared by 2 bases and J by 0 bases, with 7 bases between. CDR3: CASSLLGANTGELFF. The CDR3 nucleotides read TGTGCCAGCAGCTTATTGGGGGCGAACACCGGGGAGCTGTTTTTT.

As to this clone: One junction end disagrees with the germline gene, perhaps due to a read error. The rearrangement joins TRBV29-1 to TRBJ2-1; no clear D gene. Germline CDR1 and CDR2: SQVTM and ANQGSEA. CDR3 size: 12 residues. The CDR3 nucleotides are TGCAGCGCCACCCCTTCCTCCAATGAGCAGTTCTTC. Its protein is CSATPSSNEQFF.

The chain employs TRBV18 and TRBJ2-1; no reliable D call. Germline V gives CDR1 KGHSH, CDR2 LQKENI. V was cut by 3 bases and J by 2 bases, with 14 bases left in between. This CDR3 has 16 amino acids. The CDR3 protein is CASSPQLTAPYNEQFF. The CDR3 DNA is TGTGCCAGCTCACCCCAGCTTACGGCCCCCTACAATGAGCAGTTCTTC.

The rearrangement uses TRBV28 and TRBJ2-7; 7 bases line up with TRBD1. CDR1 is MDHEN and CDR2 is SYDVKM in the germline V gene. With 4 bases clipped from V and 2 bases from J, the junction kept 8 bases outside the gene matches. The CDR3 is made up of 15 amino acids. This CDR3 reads CASSSGQAPTYEQYF. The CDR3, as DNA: TGTGCCAGCAGTTCAGGACAGGCCCCTACCTACGAGCAGTACTTC.

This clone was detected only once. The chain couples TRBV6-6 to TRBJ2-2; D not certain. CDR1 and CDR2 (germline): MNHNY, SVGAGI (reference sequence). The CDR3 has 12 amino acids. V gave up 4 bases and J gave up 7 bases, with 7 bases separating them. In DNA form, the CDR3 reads TGTGCCAGCAGTTCTCCGGGCGGGGAGCTGTTTTTT. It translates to CASSSPGGELFF.